A single sample is the source of the 17 T cell receptor beta chains below, sequenced in a study of blood T cell repertoires in COVID-19. The protocol was immunoSEQ multiplex PCR, while the TCRdb copy is restricted to in-frame clones and leaves out a portion. The sample yields around 470,000 clones, 90% seen once. Sequencing was carried out using PBMCs or T cells enriched from blood (not recorded which). Every receptor here comes from a man aged 18 to 29 who had recovered from COVID-19.

The rearrangement uses TRBV30 and TRBJ2-1; 10 bases map to TRBD2. This CDR3 contains 15 residues. V trimming: 0 bases; J trimming: 6 bases; junction bases outside the gene matches: 5. Germline V lookup: CDR1 GTSNPN, CDR2 SVGIG (reference sequence). Here the CDR3 DNA reads TGTGCCTGGAGTGTAACTAGCGGGGCGGGCAATGAGCAGTTCTTC. It translates to CAWSVTSGAGNEQFF.

The table lists this clone with a count of one. The rearrangement joins TRBV30 to TRBJ2-7, with 7 nucleotides matching TRBD1. The germline gives CDR1 GTSNPN, CDR2 SVGIG (reference sequence). After removal of 2 bases from V and 2 bases from J, the junction contained 3 bases not matched to a gene. This CDR3 comprises 13 residues. The CDR3 sequence: CAWSRQGAYEQYF. In nucleotides, the CDR3 is TGTGCCTGGAGTAGGCAGGGGGCCTACGAGCAGTACTTC. The full variable domain, rest sourced from reference TRBV30 and TRBJ2-7, is SQTIHQWPATLVQPVGSPLSLECTVEGTSNPNLYWYRQAAGRGLQLLFYSVGIGQISSEVPQNLSASRPQDRQFILSSKKLLLSDSGFYLCAWSRQGAYEQYFGPGTRLTVT.

This clone was recorded a few times. This sequence joins TRBV3-1 (or the pseudogene TRBV3-2) and TRBJ1-2; D is perhaps TRBD1 (5 bases). V was trimmed by 1 base and J by 4 bases, leaving 13 bases between them. Germline assignment: CDR1 LGHDT and CDR2 YNNKEL (reference sequence). This CDR3 spans 15 amino acids. CDR3 loop: CASSQGRGGGYGYTF. In DNA form, the CDR3 reads TGTGCCAGCAGCCAAGGAAGGGGCGGGGGCTATGGCTACACCTTC.

The rearrangement uses TRBV3-1 (or the pseudogene TRBV3-2) and TRBJ2-1, with 8 positions matching TRBD2. With V trimmed by 1 base and J by 3 bases, 8 bases remained unmatched. The germline CDR1 and CDR2 sequences are LGHDT and YNNKEL (reference sequence). The CDR3 extends over 17 amino acids. The CDR3 loop is CASSQVTGTRGYNEQFF. The CDR3 region has the DNA TGTGCCAGCAGCCAAGTTACCGGGACTAGGGGCTACAATGAGCAGTTCTTC.

V gene TRBV27 combines with J gene TRBJ1-5; 7 nucleotides line up with TRBD1. This CDR3 is 14 amino acids long. CDR1 MNHEY and CDR2 SMNVEV come from the germline V gene (reference sequence). The V gene end was trimmed by 6 bases and the J gene end by 2 bases; junction bases not matched to a gene: 4. The CDR3 loop is CASRRGLGNQPQHF. The CDR3 DNA sequence: TGTGCCAGCAGAAGGGGGCTCGGCAATCAGCCCCAGCATTTT.

The chain employs TRBV12-3 or TRBV12-4 and TRBJ1-1; D is undetermined. This CDR3 comprises 11 residues. V lost 3 bases and J lost 8, with 7 bases in between. CDR3 coding DNA: TGTGCCAGCAGTTTGAGGCTAGAAGCTTTCTTT. Protein sequence: CASSLRLEAFF.

This clone was detected only once. The chain has TRBV5-1 and TRBJ1-4; D is unresolved. Germline lookup yields CDR1 SGHRS and CDR2 YFSETQ. This CDR3 has 15 amino acids. V was clipped by 4 bases and J by 0 bases, with 10 bases between them. The CDR3 DNA sequence: TGCGCCAGCAGCCCTAACGGTGCAACTAATGAAAAACTGTTTTTT. This sequence encodes CASSPNGATNEKLFF.

The V gene is TRBV6-5, the J gene TRBJ2-3, with 7 bases identical to TRBD1. V shed 8 bases and J 3 bases; nucleotides not matched to a gene: 11. Germline CDR1 and CDR2: MNHEY and SVGAGI. The CDR3 contains 15 residues. This CDR3 is CASSPTGYETDTQYF. The CDR3 DNA follows: TGTGCCAGCTCCCCGACAGGGTATGAGACAGATACGCAGTATTTT.

In the case of this clone: Different DNA sequences within this sample yield the same CDR3. This chain joins TRBV28 and TRBJ1-5; no clear D gene. CDR3 length: 14 residues. V shed 1 base and J shed 3 bases, with 7 bases lying between them. Per germline, CDR1 MDHEN and CDR2 SYDVKM. CDR3 in DNA: TGTGCCAGCAGTTTATCCCAGTTCAATCAGCCCCAGCATTTT. Translation: CASSLSQFNQPQHF.

The CDR3, as DNA: TGTGCCAGCAGCTTGGCCGTGAAACAGGGCCACACTGAAGCTTTCTTT. This encodes CASSLAVKQGHTEAFF. The chain couples TRBV5-4 to TRBJ1-1; D might be TRBD1 (6 bases). Between the trimmed V and J ends, which lost 0 bases and 3 bases, there was a span of 15 bases. Looked up from germline, CDR1 is SGHNT and CDR2 is YYREEE (reference sequence). The CDR3 is 16 amino acids.

V and J are TRBV18 and TRBJ2-7; possibly TRBD1 for D (6 bases). V gave up 9 bases and J gave up 3 bases, with 27 bases separating them. This CDR3 comprises 17 residues. Germline V gene sequence: CDR1 KGHSH, CDR2 LQKENI. This chain's CDR3 is CASSTGLGPTWGYEQYF. In DNA form, the CDR3 reads TGTGCCAGTAGTACAGGGTTGGGGCCTACCTGGGGCTACGAGCAGTACTTC.

The chain recombines TRBV2 with TRBJ1-3; TRBD1 matches at 7 bases. CDR3 length: 13 residues. Germline-derived CDR1 and CDR2 are SNHLY and FYNNEI. The J segment lost 4 bases and the V segment lost 7 bases, leaving 4 bases of the junction unmatched. CDR3 coding DNA: TGTGCCAGCACCCCGGACAGGGGAAACACCATATATTTT. Its protein product is CASTPDRGNTIYF.

The chain carries TRBV27 and TRBJ1-5; TRBD1 is a possible D gene (6 bases). Germline V gives CDR1 MNHEY, CDR2 SMNVEV (reference sequence). Trimming stripped 0 bases from V and 4 bases from J, with 13 bases between. The CDR3 is 16 amino acids. The CDR3 bases are TGTGCCAGCAGTTTATCGGTGGACAGCCTAAATCAGCCCCAGCATTTT. It is translated as CASSLSVDSLNQPQHF.

The chain combines TRBV6-5 with TRBJ1-3; no reliable D call. Between the trimmed V and J ends, which lost 11 bases and 0 bases, there was a span of 11 bases. Germline CDR1 is MNHEY and CDR2 is SVGAGI. CDR3 length: 13 residues. The CDR3 here is CAAGALSGNTIYF. CDR3 in DNA: TGTGCCGCCGGAGCCCTCTCTGGAAACACCATATATTTT.

V gene TRBV7-2 combines with J gene TRBJ2-3; a possible D gene is TRBD2 (6 bases). CDR3 size: 15 residues. The ends were cut back, 1 base at V and 2 bases at J, with 10 bases in the middle. Looked up from germline, CDR1 is SGHTA and CDR2 is FQGNSA. CDR3: CASSLDGGITDTQYF. Written as DNA, the CDR3 is TGTGCCAGCAGCTTAGATGGGGGGATCACAGATACGCAGTATTTT.

J is TRBJ2-2 and V is TRBV12-3 or TRBV12-4, with a tentative D call TRBD1 (6 bases). V was shortened by 6 bases and J by 7 bases, with 12 bases between the two germline ends. The CDR3 is 13 residues long. CDR3 in amino acids: CASSPRGGGELFF. The CDR3 DNA is TGTGCCAGCAGCCCAAGAGGGGGCGGGGAGCTGTTTTTT.

This chain joins TRBV5-1 and TRBJ2-7, with a weak D call TRBD1 (6 bases). V was cut by 4 bases and J by 0 bases, with 11 bases left in between. The CDR3 covers 14 residues. Germline-derived CDR1 and CDR2 are SGHRS and YFSETQ. CDR3 loop: CASSPRQDSYEQYF. In nucleotides, the CDR3 is TGCGCCAGCAGCCCCAGACAGGACTCCTACGAGCAGTACTTC.